In this sample, the clone carrying this TCR beta chain turned up once. The antigen is undetermined. Investigators isolated RNA and reverse transcribed it into cDNA to act as the sequencing template. Sequencing was performed with immunoSEQ multiplex PCR; in TCRdb, only in-frame clones are kept and a portion is missing. The sample contains 100,000 to 150,000 clones, around 60% of which appear only once. The sample comes from a study of CD8+ T cells in alopecia areata. Turning to the study itself: In an open-label trial, patients got 5 to 10 mg tofacitinib twice daily. Study-wide results and caveats: Affected scalp, especially in alopecia totalis/universalis, had a higher clonality than normal scalp did.

Treatment indicated: oral pan-JAK inhibitor, 5-10 mg twice daily. The receptor was isolated from a human donor with alopecia areata. The sample was CD4+ T cells sorted from blood, taken at week 4, from a patient treated with tofacitinib.

The CDR3 DNA reads as TGTGCCAGCAGTGAACCTGGACTAGCGCGGCGGGAGTTCTTC. It translates to CASSEPGLARREFF. V and J are TRBV2 and TRBJ2-1; 9 bases are shared with TRBD2. Germline values: CDR1 SNHLY, CDR2 FYNNEI. The CDR3 totals 14 residues. V lost 2 bases, J lost 14 bases, and 10 bases stayed unmatched.